These 24 T cell receptor beta chains came from one sample sequenced in a study of T-cell memory formation after mild COVID-19. TCRdb reprocessed the 5' RACE reads via MiXCR and lists one record per CDR3 protein. Of a few thousand distinct CDR3 sequences in the sample, around 45% were seen once. What was sequenced was PBMCs or a T cell subset sorted from them (not recorded which). These receptors came from an adult who had mild COVID-19 (a few samples of this study predate the infection). Cell type and time point are not known.

By frequency in the sample, this clonotype is medium-sized. The chain carries TRBV7-3 and TRBJ2-2; the D gene is possibly TRBD2 (6 bases). Trimming pared 4 bases from V and 1 base from J, leaving 7 bases between. The CDR3 contains 14 residues. Germline V lookup: CDR1 SGHTA, CDR2 FQGTGA. In nucleotides, the CDR3 is TGTGCCAGCAGCTGGGGACTGAACACCGGGGAGCTGTTTTTT. Protein product: CASSWGLNTGELFF.

This clonotype appeared once. The chain is built from TRBV10-3 and TRBJ1-1; D is uncertain. In germline, CDR1 is ENHRY, CDR2 SYGVKD. V lost 3 bases and J 0 bases, leaving 8 bases between the germline ends. The CDR3 runs 14 residues. The CDR3 DNA reads as TGTGCCATCAGTGAAGGCAGCCTGAACACTGAAGCTTTCTTT. Its protein product is CAISEGSLNTEAFF.

This clonotype counts as large. The CDR3 region has the DNA TGTGCCAGCAGTCACGGGCCATCCTACGAGCAGTACGTC. Translation gives CASSHGPSYEQYV. The rearrangement uses TRBV27 and TRBJ2-7; the D is unclear. The CDR3 has 13 residues. Trimming took off 5 bases at V and 1 base at J, with 9 bases between the two ends. CDR1 MNHEY and CDR2 SMNVEV come from the germline V gene (reference sequence).

The chain uses TRBV27 and TRBJ2-1; D gene unclear. V lost 2 bases, J lost 7 bases, and 12 bases lay in between. The CDR3 is 14 amino acids. Germline V gene lookup returns CDR1 MNHEY and CDR2 SMNVEV (reference sequence). In DNA form, the CDR3 reads TGTGCCAGCAGTTTAACGCCCCTAGGAAATGAGCAGTTCTTC. As protein: CASSLTPLGNEQFF.

This clonotype qualifies as medium-sized. The chain links TRBV6-1 to TRBJ1-5; possible D gene TRBD1, 5 bases. Germline CDR1 and CDR2: MNHNS and SASEGT. There are 14 residues in the CDR3. V lost 0 bases to trimming and J lost 7 bases, with 10 bases between them. The CDR3 loop is CASSEANRHQPQHF. The CDR3 DNA follows: TGTGCCAGCAGTGAAGCTAACAGGCACCAGCCCCAGCATTTT.

V usage is TRBV18 and J usage is TRBJ2-7, with D tentatively TRBD1 or TRBD2 (5 bases each). The CDR3 spans 13 residues. In germline, CDR1 is KGHSH, CDR2 LQKENI. V lost 4 bases and J lost 4, with 11 bases in between. This CDR3 reads CASSQKRGYEQYF. DNA for the CDR3: TGTGCCAGCTCACAAAAGAGGGGTTACGAGCAGTACTTC.

This clonotype is termed medium-sized. The DNA for the CDR3 is TGTGCCAGCAGCTCCCCCGAGACAGGCTGGGGGTCTGAAGCTTTCTTT. Amino acid sequence: CASSSPETGWGSEAFF. V and J are TRBV7-2 and TRBJ1-1, with D perhaps matching TRBD1 (6 bases). Per germline, CDR1 SGHTA and CDR2 FQGNSA. V lost 4 bases to trimming and J lost 6 bases, with 21 bases between them. This CDR3 contains 16 residues.

By proportion, this clonotype is medium-sized (0.01 to 0.1%). The rearrangement links TRBV5-6 to TRBJ1-2; a weak D match, TRBD1 (5 bases). Looked up from germline, CDR1 is SGHDT and CDR2 is YYEEEE. V lost 1 base and J 6 bases, leaving 10 bases between the germline ends. The CDR3 length is 13 residues. The DNA for the CDR3 is TGTGCCAGCAGCTTGTGGGGAGGGGATGGCTACACCTTC. Translating gives CASSLWGGDGYTF.

The V gene is TRBV6-2 or TRBV6-3, the J gene TRBJ1-5, with D possibly being TRBD1 (6 bases). Germline V CDR1 and CDR2: MNHEY, SVGEGT. This CDR3 spans 11 amino acids. Trimming took 4 bases from V and 9 from J, leaving 7 bases between them. The CDR3: CASSLGGPQHF. For the CDR3, the DNA is TGTGCCAGCAGTTTAGGGGGGCCCCAGCATTTT.

The chain recombines TRBV12-3 or TRBV12-4 with TRBJ2-2, with 7 bases that match TRBD1. The V segment lost 10 bases and the J segment 5 bases; nucleotides outside the gene matches: 7. The CDR3 contains 13 residues. DNA of the CDR3: TGTGCCATCGACAGGGCGGTTACCGGGGAGCTGTTTTTT. It is translated as CAIDRAVTGELFF.

In this sample, this clonotype turned up many times. The chain has TRBV7-6 and TRBJ1-1, with D maybe TRBD1 (5 bases). V lost 3 bases and J lost 3, with 11 bases in between. The germline V gene encodes CDR1 SGHVS and CDR2 FNYEAQ. The CDR3 runs 14 residues. The CDR3 DNA reads as TGTGCCAGCAGCTTCAGGGATGCGGACACTGAAGCTTTCTTT. Protein sequence: CASSFRDADTEAFF.

By share, this clonotype counts as large. The chain recombines TRBV4-1 with TRBJ2-7; 7 nucleotides line up with TRBD1. From germline, CDR1 is MGHRA and CDR2 YSYEKL. V shed 1 base, J shed 4 bases, and the junction held 10 bases outside the gene matches. The CDR3 consists of 16 residues. CDR3 amino acids: CASSQGPGDRAYEQYF. The CDR3 DNA reads as TGCGCCAGCAGCCAAGGTCCCGGGGACAGAGCTTACGAGCAGTACTTC.

This clonotype ranks as medium-sized. The chain joins TRBV28 to TRBJ1-6; 10 bases are a match to TRBD1. The trim removed 7 bases at V and 7 bases at J, leaving 7 bases unmatched. Germline CDR1 MDHEN, CDR2 SYDVKM. CDR3 length: 15 amino acids. CDR3 region: CASTWTGGRNSPLHF. The DNA for the CDR3 is TGTGCCAGCACCTGGACAGGGGGGAGGAATTCACCCCTCCACTTT.

The V gene is TRBV6-6, the J gene TRBJ1-4, with D maybe TRBD1 (5 bases). The V end lost 6 bases, the J end lost 3 bases, and 14 bases lay between the germline ends. The germline V gene encodes CDR1 MNHNY and CDR2 SVGAGI (reference sequence). This CDR3 contains 15 residues. The CDR3 nucleotides are TGTGCCAGCAGACAACGACAGCCGCCTAATGAAAAACTGTTTTTT. Amino acid sequence: CASRQRQPPNEKLFF.

This clonotype is labeled medium-sized. The chain carries TRBV27 and TRBJ1-2; 7 bases map to TRBD1. The V segment lost 8 bases and the J segment 2 bases; nucleotides outside the gene matches: 5. In germline, CDR1 is MNHEY, CDR2 SMNVEV (reference sequence). The CDR3 totals 13 residues. CDR3: CASALTGNYGYTF. In DNA, the CDR3 is TGTGCCAGCGCTCTGACAGGGAACTATGGCTACACCTTC.

This clonotype was observed once. In DNA form, the CDR3 reads TGTGCCAGCAGTTACTCGAGGACTAGCGGGGTTGTCGGAGGAGAGACCCAGTACTTC. Residues: CASSYSRTSGVVGGETQYF. The chain employs TRBV6-6 and TRBJ2-5, with TRBD2 matching 12 bases. V gave up 0 bases and J gave up 4 bases; unmatched junction bases: 12. This CDR3 is 19 amino acids long. From germline, CDR1 is MNHNY and CDR2 SVGAGI (reference sequence).

This clonotype rates as medium-sized. The gene calls are TRBV2 and TRBJ1-2; weak D call: TRBD1 (6 bases). The CDR3 length is 19 residues. The V end lost 0 bases, the J end lost 7 bases, and 27 bases lay between the germline ends. CDR1 and CDR2 from the germline V gene are SNHLY and FYNNEI. In DNA, the CDR3 is TGTGCCAGCAGTGAAGCGAACCAACCTAAGACAGGTCGGAGGGGTGGCTACACCTTC. Translated, it gives CASSEANQPKTGRRGGYTF.

By its share, this clonotype is medium-sized. The chain uses TRBV7-9 and TRBJ1-2; D is uncertain. The length of the CDR3 is 14 residues. Germline V gives CDR1 SEHNR, CDR2 FQNEAQ (reference sequence). Between the trimmed V and J ends, which lost 5 bases and 1 base, there was a span of 11 bases. The CDR3, as DNA: TGTGCCAGCAGCCCACCCTGGGATAACTATGGCTACACCTTC. Protein: CASSPPWDNYGYTF.

J is TRBJ1-2 and V is TRBV4-2; D is unclear. The CDR3 loop spans 14 amino acids. V lost 0 bases and J 8 bases, leaving 13 bases between the germline ends. Germline CDR1 is LGHNA and CDR2 is YNFKEQ. In nucleotides, the CDR3 is TGTGCCAGCAGCCAAGAAGTTTGGCGCGGAGGCTACACCTTC. Translation gives CASSQEVWRGGYTF.

The gene calls are TRBV3-1 and TRBJ2-5; D is ambiguous. With 3 bases removed from V and 3 bases from J, the gap between germline ends came to 8 bases. Germline assignment: CDR1 LGHDT and CDR2 YNNKEL (reference sequence). The CDR3 is 13 residues long. The CDR3 spells CASSQNAKETQYF. As DNA, the CDR3 is TGTGCCAGCAGCCAGAACGCAAAAGAGACCCAGTACTTC.

This clonotype is termed medium-sized. The chain combines TRBV4-3 with TRBJ1-5; D unresolved. This CDR3 is built from 15 residues. Trimming cost V 0 bases and J 1 base, with 7 bases left between them. CDR1 and CDR2 from the germline V gene are LGHNA and YSLEER. The CDR3 region has the DNA TGCGCCAGCAGCCAAGATGGTGTCAGCAATCAGCCCCAGCATTTT. It specifies CASSQDGVSNQPQHF.

Relative to its sample, this clonotype is medium-sized. The rearrangement joins TRBV7-2 to TRBJ2-1, with 11 bases identical to TRBD2. The CDR3 length is 15 residues. The germline CDR1 and CDR2 sequences are SGHTA and FQGNSA. J lost 7 bases, V lost 6 bases, and 8 bases had no gene match. The chain's CDR3 is CASSFGLAGGNEQFF. The CDR3 nucleotides are TGTGCCAGCAGTTTCGGACTAGCGGGTGGGAATGAGCAGTTCTTC.

The rearrangement joins TRBV7-9 to TRBJ2-1; D tentatively fits TRBD1 or TRBD2 (7 bases each). Germline V gives CDR1 SEHNR, CDR2 FQNEAQ (reference sequence). V lost 8 bases and J lost 0, with 17 bases in between. The CDR3 has 16 amino acids. CDR3 protein: CASGLRGDSSYNEQFF. The DNA of the CDR3 is TGTGCCAGCGGTCTACGGGGGGACAGCTCCTACAATGAGCAGTTCTTC.

This clonotype is large by share. This sequence joins TRBV4-1 and TRBJ2-2, with TRBD1 matching over 8 bases. The CDR3 contains 16 residues. V lost 0 bases and J lost 2; bases outside the gene matches: 2. Per germline, CDR1 MGHRA and CDR2 YSYEKL. CDR3: CASSQDRGPNTGELFF. The CDR3 coding sequence is TGCGCCAGCAGCCAAGACAGGGGGCCCAACACCGGGGAGCTGTTTTTT.